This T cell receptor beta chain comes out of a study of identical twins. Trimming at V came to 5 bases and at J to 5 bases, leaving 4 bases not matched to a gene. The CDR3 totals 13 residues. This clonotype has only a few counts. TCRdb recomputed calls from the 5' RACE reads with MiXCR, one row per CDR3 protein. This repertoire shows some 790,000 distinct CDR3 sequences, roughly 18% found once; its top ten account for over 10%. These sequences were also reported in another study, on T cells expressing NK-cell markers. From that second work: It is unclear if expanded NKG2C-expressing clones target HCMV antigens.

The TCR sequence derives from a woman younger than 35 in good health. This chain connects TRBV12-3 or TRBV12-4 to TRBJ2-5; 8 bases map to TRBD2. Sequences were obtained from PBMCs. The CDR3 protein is CASSPGLVETQYF. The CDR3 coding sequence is TGTGCCAGCAGTCCGGGACTAGTTGAGACCCAGTACTTC.